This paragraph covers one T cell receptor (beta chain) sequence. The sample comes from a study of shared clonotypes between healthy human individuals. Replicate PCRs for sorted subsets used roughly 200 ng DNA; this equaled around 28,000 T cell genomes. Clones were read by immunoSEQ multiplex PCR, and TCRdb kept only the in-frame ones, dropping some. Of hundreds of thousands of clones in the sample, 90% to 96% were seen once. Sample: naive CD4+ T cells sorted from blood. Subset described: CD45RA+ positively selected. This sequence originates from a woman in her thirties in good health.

CDR3 bases: TGCGCCAGCAGCTTGCTCGAGGGGAGAGAGACCCAGTACTTC. It encodes CASSLLEGRETQYF. The genes are TRBV5-1 and TRBJ2-5; either TRBD1 or TRBD2 may supply D (5 bases each). The germline gives CDR1 SGHRS, CDR2 YFSETQ. The V and J ends lost 1 base and 4 bases respectively, with 11 bases between them. The CDR3 is 14 amino acids.